This T cell receptor (beta chain) was captured in a study of blood T cell repertoires in COVID-19. Losses at the gene ends were 2 bases for V and 4 bases for J; bases not matched to a gene: 10. The CDR3 is 16 amino acids. CDR1 GTSNPN and CDR2 SVGIG come from the germline V gene (reference sequence). Only in-frame clones appear in the TCRdb table, and some are missing; sequencing was by immunoSEQ multiplex PCR. The table includes 350,000 to 450,000 clones, over 85% detected once. This rearrangement joins TRBV30 to TRBJ2-2, with 7 bases that match TRBD1. The TCR comes from a woman aged 25 to 39 who had recovered from COVID-19. Sequences were obtained from PBMCs or T cells enriched from blood (not recorded which). The CDR3 bases are TGTGCCTGGAGTACGCCAAGGGGGCGAGGCACCGGGGAGCTGTTTTTT. Translating gives CAWSTPRGRGTGELFF.